The present entry profiles one T cell receptor beta chain with its context. The data were obtained in a study of blood T cell repertoires in COVID-19. Germline V CDR1 and CDR2: LGHNA, YNFKEQ. V shed 0 bases and J shed 0 bases, with 9 bases lying between them. The CDR3 contains 16 residues. Assay used: immunoSEQ multiplex PCR; TCRdb lists only in-frame clones, some missing. The top ten clones hold approximately 2.6% of a sample with roughly 67,000 clones, approximately 95% of them seen once. Sequencing was done on a sample of peripheral blood. The sequence was collected from a man between 65 and 85 years old with active COVID-19. V is TRBV4-2 and J is TRBJ2-1; possibly TRBD2 for D (6 bases). Written as DNA, the CDR3 is TGTGCCAGCAGCCAAGATATGGGGGGCTCCTACAATGAGCAGTTCTTC. It is translated as CASSQDMGGSYNEQFF.